One and the same sample provided the 18 T cell receptor beta chains below, sequenced in a study of T cells expressing NK-cell markers. TCRdb reanalyzed the 5' RACE reads, giving one entry per CDR3 protein sequence and no DNA. The table lists some 410,000 distinct CDR3 sequences. The specimen was blood T cells: a sorted CD56 or NKG2C T cell subset, CD4+ or CD8+ T cells, or bulk PBMC T cells (not recorded which). The receptors were sampled from a woman between 18 and 69 years old in good health.

The chain has TRBV12-3 or TRBV12-4 and TRBJ1-1; checking the TCRdb D call of TRBD1 is not possible without DNA. This CDR3 is built from 14 residues. CDR3 region: CASRDREGGTEAFF.

This sequence joins TRBV30 and TRBJ2-1; the D call of TRBD1 rests on TCRdb alone, since no DNA is present to check it. The length of the CDR3 is 16 residues. The germline V gene encodes CDR1 GTSNPN and CDR2 SVGIG (reference sequence). The CDR3 reads CAWIRSPTRRGNEQFF.

The chain recombines TRBV28 with TRBJ2-1; lacking DNA, the TRBD1 call made by TCRdb goes unchecked. The germline V gene encodes CDR1 MDHEN and CDR2 SYDVKM. The CDR3 contains 14 residues. CDR3 loop: CASSPDRGCDEQFF.

This chain links TRBV20-1 with TRBJ2-2; TCRdb calls TRBD1, which cannot be checked without DNA. The CDR3 has 14 amino acids. Germline CDR1 and CDR2: DFQATT and SNEGSKA (reference sequence). CDR3: CSATGGRGTGELFF.

The rearrangement joins TRBV30 to TRBJ2-2. Per germline, CDR1 GTSNPN and CDR2 SVGIG (reference sequence). CDR3 length: 14 residues. The CDR3 protein is CAWSVSYGTGELFF.

This rearrangement joins TRBV12-3 or TRBV12-4 to TRBJ2-1; TCRdb's D call of TRBD2 is untestable without DNA. The CDR3 spans 16 residues. Here the CDR3 reads CASSLLSGTSYNEQFF.

The chain carries TRBV10-2 and TRBJ2-7; TCRdb proposes TRBD2, but this gene call is untestable without DNA. CDR1 WSHSY and CDR2 SAAADI come from the germline V gene. The CDR3 spans 16 residues. CDR3 loop: CASSERVADRPGEQYF.

V and J are TRBV6-5 and TRBJ2-1. The CDR3 has 17 amino acids. From germline, CDR1 is MNHEY and CDR2 SVGAGI. The chain's CDR3 is CASSYPDLANVRNEQFF.

V and J are TRBV7-9 and TRBJ2-7; absent DNA, TCRdb's TRBD1 call cannot be checked. The CDR3 has 16 amino acids. Germline-derived CDR1 and CDR2 are SEHNR and FQNEAQ (reference sequence). The chain's CDR3 is CASSPTRDTNSYEQYF.

This chain joins TRBV6-1 and TRBJ1-4; TCRdb lists TRBD1, though no DNA is available to test this call. The CDR3 covers 16 residues. CDR1 MNHNS and CDR2 SASEGT come from the germline V gene. CDR3: CASTSGGKGESEKLFF.

This rearrangement joins TRBV29-1 to TRBJ1-2; TCRdb calls TRBD1, which cannot be checked without DNA. Germline lookup yields CDR1 SQVTM and CDR2 ANQGSEA. The CDR3 runs 14 residues. CDR3 loop: CSVDRPRGEDGYTF. The whole variable domain, filled in from reference TRBV29-1 and TRBJ1-2, reads SAVISQKPSRDICQRGTSLTIQCQVDSQVTMMFWYRQQPGQSLTLIATANQGSEATYESGFVIDKFPISRPNLTFSTLTVSNMSPEDSSIYLCSVDRPRGEDGYTFGSGTRLTVV.

The chain links TRBV7-9 to TRBJ2-7; TCRdb designates TRBD2, a call that cannot be tested without DNA. The CDR3 extends over 14 amino acids. CDR1 and CDR2 from the germline V gene are SEHNR and FQNEAQ (reference sequence). CDR3: CASRETSGSDEQYF. Based on the CDR3 plus reference TRBV7-9 and TRBJ2-7, the full variable domain is DTGVSQNPRHKITKRGQNVTFRCDPISEHNRLYWYRQTLGQGPEFLTYFQNEAQLEKSRLLSDRFSAERPKGSFSTLEIQRTEQGDSAMYLCASRETSGSDEQYFGPGTRLTVT.

This chain uses TRBV12-3 or TRBV12-4 with TRBJ1-1. The CDR3 spans 13 residues. The chain's CDR3 is CASSGVGNTEAFF.

The rearrangement links TRBV10-3 to TRBJ1-5. Looked up from germline, CDR1 is ENHRY and CDR2 is SYGVKD. This CDR3 spans 12 amino acids. The CDR3 region is CAISEGVEPQHF.

This sequence joins TRBV5-4 and TRBJ2-3; TCRdb outputs TRBD2, but without DNA this stays unchecked. CDR1 SGHNT and CDR2 YYREEE come from the germline V gene (reference sequence). This CDR3 has 16 residues. The CDR3 here is CASSLGISGGTDTQYF.

The V call is TRBV20-1, the J call TRBJ2-5; lacking DNA, the TRBD2 call made by TCRdb goes unchecked. This CDR3 comprises 15 residues. In germline, CDR1 is DFQATT, CDR2 SNEGSKA (reference sequence). The chain's CDR3 is CSAPRAATIQETQYF.

The chain couples TRBV14 to TRBJ1-3; TCRdb's assignment of TRBD1 cannot be checked, as there is no DNA. CDR1 is SGHDN, CDR2 FVKESK, per germline. The CDR3 extends over 17 amino acids. The CDR3: CASSPRRQGPSGNTIYF.

The gene calls are TRBV4-3 and TRBJ2-3; TCRdb proposes TRBD2, but this gene call is untestable without DNA. Germline loops: CDR1 LGHNA, CDR2 YSLEER. The CDR3 loop spans 17 amino acids. This CDR3 reads CASSQDQGGRGADTQYF.